This is a list of T cell receptor beta chains from one sample in a study of cytomegalovirus exposure and HLA in healthy donors. TCRdb keeps only in-frame clones here, not all; method: immunoSEQ multiplex PCR. The sample carries around 210,000 clones, 82% recorded once. The specimen was PBMCs. These receptors were collected from a woman aged 40 to 50 in good health and CMV-seronegative. Each CDR3 is given with its conserved first and last residue. Fields, in order: V gene, D gene, clone size, J gene, CDR3 DNA, CDR3 protein. D genes are given only for firm matches. Clone sizes are given selectively: once, few, many, or a class where the clone is expanded.

V: TRBV30; D: -; size: -; J: TRBJ2-5; DNA: TGTGCCTGGAGTGGGCCACAAGAGACCCAGTACTTC; CDR3: CAWSGPQETQYF
V: TRBV5-4; D: TRBD2; size: once; J: TRBJ2-1; DNA: TGTGCCAGCAGCTACAGGACTAGCGGGAACAATGAGCAGTTCTTC; CDR3: CASSYRTSGNNEQFF
V: TRBV15; D: -; size: -; J: TRBJ2-5; DNA: TGTGCCACCAGCAGAGTGGTCCGGGAGACCCAGTACTTC; CDR3: CATSRVVRETQYF
V: TRBV11-2; D: -; size: -; J: TRBJ2-7; DNA: TGTGCCAGCAGCTTAGAGTGGGTCGGGAGCTCCTACGAGCAGTACTTC; CDR3: CASSLEWVGSSYEQYF
V: TRBV15; D: -; size: -; J: TRBJ2-1; DNA: TGTGCCACCAGCAGAGATAACGGAGGCTTTGCCTTCTTC; CDR3: CATSRDNGGFAFF
V: TRBV11-2; D: TRBD2; size: -; J: TRBJ2-7; DNA: TGTGCCAGCAGCTTAACGGGAGGTACCTACGAGCAGTACTTC; CDR3: CASSLTGGTYEQYF
V: TRBV2; D: TRBD1; size: -; J: TRBJ2-7; DNA: TGTGCCAGCAGCGCATCCCGGGACAGGGTTTCCTACGAGCAGTACTTC; CDR3: CASSASRDRVSYEQYF
V: TRBV7-2; D: -; size: -; J: TRBJ2-3; DNA: TGTGCCAGCAGCCCTCGGGATACGCAGTATTTT; CDR3: CASSPRDTQYF
V: TRBV30; D: TRBD1; size: -; J: TRBJ2-7; DNA: TGTGCCTGGAGTGTATTACGGGACAGCCCTCAGTACTTC; CDR3: CAWSVLRDSPQYF
V: TRBV19; D: TRBD2; size: -; J: TRBJ2-7; DNA: TGTGCCAGTAGTAAGGTAGCGGGAGTTCGAGAGCAGTACTTC; CDR3: CASSKVAGVREQYF
V: TRBV7-2; D: -; size: -; J: TRBJ1-1; DNA: TGTGCCAGCAGCTTCGGCAGGGACACTGAAGCTTTCTTT; CDR3: CASSFGRDTEAFF
V: TRBV2; D: TRBD1; size: many; J: TRBJ2-1; DNA: TGTGCCAGCAGGCTAGACAGGGGGGGGTACAATGAGCAGTTCTTC; CDR3: CASRLDRGGYNEQFF
V: TRBV29-1; D: -; size: -; J: TRBJ1-2; DNA: TGCAGCGTTGATTGGGCAGTCCGAACTAACTATGGCTACACCTTC; CDR3: CSVDWAVRTNYGYTF
V: TRBV5-1; D: TRBD1; size: once; J: TRBJ1-3; DNA: TGCGCCAGCAGCTGGACAGGGGGCGGCGGAAACACCATATATTTT; CDR3: CASSWTGGGGNTIYF
V: TRBV7-7; D: TRBD2; size: -; J: TRBJ2-5; DNA: TGTGCCAGCAGCTTTACCGGGAGGGGAGAGACCCAGTACTTC; CDR3: CASSFTGRGETQYF
V: TRBV25-1; D: -; size: -; J: TRBJ1-1; DNA: TGTGCCAGCAGTGAATCCAGTTCTTACACTGAAGCTTTCTTT; CDR3: CASSESSSYTEAFF
V: TRBV7-3; D: -; size: -; J: TRBJ1-6; DNA: TGTGCCAGCAGCTTACTCGTCGGTAATTCACCCCTCCACTTT; CDR3: CASSLLVGNSPLHF
V: TRBV11-2; D: -; size: -; J: TRBJ2-7; DNA: TGTGCCAGCAGCGATCAGCGAGACGACGAGCAGTACTTC; CDR3: CASSDQRDDEQYF
V: TRBV27; D: TRBD2; size: -; J: TRBJ2-1; DNA: TGTGCCAGCAGGCCCCGGGAGAGCGGGAGTAATGAGCAGTTCTTC; CDR3: CASRPRESGSNEQFF
V: TRBV5-1; D: TRBD1; size: -; J: TRBJ1-2; DNA: TGCGCCAGCAGCTTGGGGGACAGGGGAGATGGCTACACCTTC; CDR3: CASSLGDRGDGYTF
V: TRBV30; D: -; size: -; J: TRBJ1-2; DNA: TGTGCCTGGAGTAAAAAGGTTCCTAGAATTTATGGCTACACCTTC; CDR3: CAWSKKVPRIYGYTF
V: TRBV10-3; D: -; size: -; J: TRBJ2-5; DNA: TGTGCCATCAGTCCCGGGGGGACCCAGTACTTC; CDR3: CAISPGGTQYF
V: TRBV5-4; D: -; size: -; J: TRBJ1-1; DNA: TGTGCCAGCAAGTCGCAGGGTAATTGGATGAACACTGAAGCTTTCTTT; CDR3: CASKSQGNWMNTEAFF
V: TRBV12-5; D: TRBD1; size: -; J: TRBJ2-7; DNA: TGTGCTAGTGGTTCAGGACAGGGCCTTCGGGAGCAGTACTTC; CDR3: CASGSGQGLREQYF
V: TRBV28; D: -; size: -; J: TRBJ2-2; DNA: TGTGCCAGCAGACAACAGGGAGTAAGAGATTCCGGGGAGCTGTTTTTT; CDR3: CASRQQGVRDSGELFF